Listed here is a single T cell receptor beta chain. Antigen unknown. This record comes from a study of CD4 T cells in relation to SARS-CoV-2 and coronaviruses. For the study at large: After nine to eleven days of antigen culture, PBMC TCR beta CDR3s were sequenced. The HLA restriction of the shared crossreactive spike epitopes was mapped. The negative reference was HIV-1 Nef peptide pool or peptide-free culture.

The CDR3 has 14 amino acids. V gave up 2 bases and J gave up 4 bases, with 11 bases separating them. Germline CDR1 LGHDT, CDR2 YNNKEL (reference sequence). Before the COVID-19 pandemic, during about 2011-2019, CD4+ T cells were taken from unexposed donors. After roughly 9 days of culture, CD4+ T cells were isolated. As cell numbers allowed, unexposed-donor CD4+ T cells faced SARS-CoV-2 S/N and four cold-coronavirus spikes. Assay: immunoSEQ multiplex PCR; the TCRdb copy retains only in-frame clones and omits some. The table has around 20,000 clones, around 80% seen once. The sample consisted of CD4+ T cells from PBMCs, cultured in vitro. The chain joins TRBV3-1 (or the pseudogene TRBV3-2) to TRBJ1-2; D unresolved. The sequence was collected from a human donor in good health. The CDR3, as DNA: TGTGCCAGCAGCCAAAGGGTGGGTAGCTATGGCTACACCTTC. Translated, it gives CASSQRVGSYGYTF.